These T cell receptor beta chains were read from a single sample in a study of T-cell reconstitution after alpha-beta-depleted transplantation in children. TCRdb reprocessed the PCR reads via MiXCR and lists one record per CDR3 protein. The repertoire includes about 460,000 distinct CDR3 sequences, approximately 10% of them detected once, and around 13% sits in the top ten. The specimen comprised PBMCs, mostly from graft donor cells, sampled 180 days after TCRalphabeta/CD19-depleted stem cell transplant. These receptor sequences come from a female patient aged 2 to 10 who had a stem cell transplant for aplastic anemia, so the T cells may come from the graft donor. Both conserved end residues are part of each CDR3. A D gene is named only where the DNA matches it firmly.

d_call v_call cdr3_aa
TRBD1 TRBV9 CASSTTAGTGDYEQYF
TRBD1 TRBV18 CASSAQGGNEQFF
. TRBV20-1 CSAKGDRSTDTQYF
TRBD1 TRBV15 CATTDWTGENTIYF
. TRBV27 CASSLYADNEQFF
. TRBV20-1 CSAGLLRPDTQYF
. TRBV20-1 CSAAPGFTDTQYF
. TRBV6-5 CASSYSGIGTGNEKLFF
TRBD1 TRBV3-1 CASSQWLVQGASDYGYTF
TRBD1 TRBV20-1 CSAPTGGKETQYF
. TRBV5-6 CASSLDGGRQPQHF
. TRBV5-1 CASSLASGGLNTEAFF
. TRBV12-3/TRBV12-4 CASSFGIGVAKNIQYF
. TRBV24-1 CATEGRDSQPQHF
. TRBV7-9 CASSERPEFQETQYF
. TRBV12-5 CASGLVRGSGRYNEQFF
TRBD2 TRBV29-1 CSVDTSGRALDEQFF
TRBD2 TRBV4-1 CASSQVGLAGYQETQYF
. TRBV11-2 CASSRLPTAYTDTQYF
TRBD1 TRBV4-2 CASSQGDSSYQPQHF
. TRBV6-2/TRBV6-3 CASSIAGELFF
. TRBV11-2 CASSLQQGTLEAFF
. TRBV7-9 CASSLGRDLAFF
. TRBV19 CASSIAGAAQETQYF
. TRBV30 CAWSVRGRGEAFF
TRBD2 TRBV5-6 CASSFLAGGLNEQFF
. TRBV21-1 CASSKYATGGSGELFF
TRBD1 TRBV7-2 CASSFSGTEIYGYTF
TRBD1 TRBV28 CASTMGTGAHYEQYF
TRBD1 TRBV2 CASRKDRVDEQYF
TRBD1 TRBV11-2 CASSLGTGARETQYF
TRBD2 TRBV7-9 CASSLVGTSGTSTDTQYF
. TRBV7-6 CASANPSSSYNEQFF
TRBD1 TRBV7-8 CASSFWDSTNYGYTF
TRBD2 TRBV4-1 CASSQDRASGYTDTQYF
TRBD1 TRBV7-9 CASSSYLDRDDEQYF
. TRBV2 CASRVDRTSTDTQYF
. TRBV6-5 CASSHWERETQYF
. TRBV7-8 CASSFNPGGWNPSSYNEQFF
. TRBV3-1 CASSQVVHFTDTQYF
. TRBV5-1 CASSLFPGPSYNEQFF
TRBD2 TRBV12-3/TRBV12-4 CASSLEGLAGDNEQFF
TRBD1 TRBV30 CAWSPAQGAFYEQYF
. TRBV5-1 CASSPSTASGNTIYF
TRBD2 TRBV7-3 CASSPEGLRSYNEQFF
. TRBV21-1 CASSRFQGWANEKLFF
TRBD1 TRBV29-1 CSVEPIDRGEQYF
TRBD1 TRBV12-3/TRBV12-4 CASSEGQGANQPQHF
. TRBV3-1 CASSQVGMRSEQYF
. TRBV5-1 CASSQGLRGYNEQFF
TRBD2 TRBV27 CASTYSGLNTGELFF